This TCR beta chain was identified during a study of shared clonotypes between healthy human individuals. Study-wide points: Sampling involved blood alone; tissue repertoires likely differ. When compared with the clonotypes that were shared by all four sorted-subset donors, the non-shared clonotypes turned out to have lower generation probabilities. Sharing of clonotypes among donors was expected to vary with sequencing depth.

Assay: immunoSEQ multiplex PCR; the TCRdb copy retains only in-frame clones and omits some. This repertoire shows roughly 650,000 clones, 95% to 97% found once; its top ten account for 0.11%. Germline CDR1 MNHNS, CDR2 SASEGT. CDR3 length equals 14 residues. Trimming pared 1 base from V and 7 bases from J, leaving 11 bases between. Of note for this clone: Its specificity is unknown.

CD8 cells classed as naive were CD45RO-negative and positively selected for CCR7, excluding terminally differentiated effector memory CD45RA+ cells. This receptor was obtained from a woman aged 25 to 45 in good health. V and J are TRBV6-1 and TRBJ2-1; D perhaps matches TRBD2 (5 bases). The source material was naive CD8+ T cells sorted from blood. The CDR3 region is CASSEVGGENEQFF. The CDR3 region has the DNA TGTGCCAGCAGTGAAGTTGGAGGCGAGAATGAGCAGTTCTTC.